This paragraph covers one T cell receptor beta chain sequence. Its specificity is unknown. The sample is drawn from a study of cytomegalovirus exposure and HLA in healthy donors. Study results and limitations: A later look showed TCR association rates differing by HLA locus, highest for DRB1 and lowest for HLA-C. Around 18,000 TCR beta sequences were associated with HLA alleles at 0.05 false discovery rate in a later analysis.

The study ran its PCR with 60 Vbeta and 13 Jbeta primers. Assay used: immunoSEQ multiplex PCR; TCRdb lists only in-frame clones, some missing. The table records roughly 150,000 clones, around 86% of them present only once. The CDR3 has 17 residues. Trimming pared 1 base from V and 3 bases from J, leaving 17 bases between. CDR1 is SGHAT, CDR2 FQNNGV, per germline. The sequencing sample was made of PBMCs. The chain is built from TRBV11-2 and TRBJ2-3, with D perhaps matching TRBD1 (5 bases). The TCR was taken from a male donor in good health and CMV-seronegative. CDR3 bases: TGTGCCAGCAGCTTAGGAGGCCAGGGAAGTTGGACAGATACGCAGTATTTT. Amino acid sequence: CASSLGGQGSWTDTQYF.